This entry lists 25 T cell receptor beta chains sequenced from one sample in a study of human T cells and chemical hapten exposure. Time point of the sample: patch test 3, about 24 weeks after DPC sensitization. The sample's treatment: therapeutic diphenylcyclopropenone sensitization with weekly scalp DPC. TCRdb ran MiXCR on the RACE reads and lists one entry per CDR3 protein. The table shows fewer than 80,000 distinct CDR3 sequences, with about 11% occurring only once. Sequences were derived from whole blood, sampled in connection with sensitization to the hapten diphenylcyclopropenone (DPC). The receptors derive from a woman under 40 with alopecia areata. Some clones in this sample may be carry-over from other donors' samples.

This rearrangement joins TRBV7-2 to TRBJ2-5, with 7 bases fitting TRBD1. The V gene's germline CDR1 is SGHTA and CDR2 FQGNSA. V lost 4 bases to trimming and J lost 4 bases; unmatched junction nucleotides: 3. The CDR3 loop spans 13 amino acids. CDR3 amino acids: CASSSNRGETQYF. The CDR3 nucleotides are TGTGCCAGCAGCTCAAACAGGGGAGAGACCCAGTACTTC.

This clonotype was counted ten times or more. V gene TRBV4-3 combines with J gene TRBJ1-1; D unclear. Trimming stripped 8 bases from V and 3 bases from J, with 16 bases between. This CDR3 contains 14 residues. The germline CDR1 and CDR2 sequences are LGHNA and YSLEER. The DNA for the CDR3 is TGCGCCAGCTCGCGGGTGAACGGAGACACTGAAGCTTTCTTT. The encoded protein is CASSRVNGDTEAFF.

This clonotype was recorded a few times. The chain joins TRBV9 to TRBJ1-6; 7 bases are shared with TRBD1. Germline V gene lookup returns CDR1 SGDLS and CDR2 YYNGEE. The CDR3 runs to 14 residues. V was pared by 2 bases and J by 10 bases, with 6 bases of the junction left unmatched. The CDR3 loop reads CASSVTGSGSPLHF. Here the CDR3 DNA reads TGTGCCAGCAGCGTGACAGGGTCCGGGTCACCCCTCCACTTT.

CDR3 sequence (DNA): TGTGCCAGCAGTGAAGACCCCTTAGCGGGGAGCACAGATACGCAGTATTTT. Its translation: CASSEDPLAGSTDTQYF. This chain connects TRBV6-1 to TRBJ2-3; 8 nucleotides align to TRBD2. V dropped 1 base and J dropped 0; count of bases not matched to a gene: 6. This CDR3 spans 17 amino acids. Germline values: CDR1 MNHNS, CDR2 SASEGT.

This clonotype was seen only a few times. The V and J genes are TRBV4-3 and TRBJ2-1; 8 bases align to TRBD2. Germline values: CDR1 LGHNA, CDR2 YSLEER. J was trimmed by 4 bases and V by 2 bases; bases with no gene match: 4. The CDR3 runs to 15 residues. CDR3 amino acids: CASSQMTSVYNEQFF. For the CDR3, the DNA is TGCGCCAGCAGCCAAATGACTAGCGTTTACAATGAGCAGTTCTTC.

This clonotype has just a few counts. V usage is TRBV29-1 and J usage is TRBJ2-7; TRBD1 aligns across 7 bases. Germline V gene sequence: CDR1 SQVTM, CDR2 ANQGSEA. Germline trimming cut 6 bases from V and 0 bases from J; bases unmatched to any gene: 11. CDR3 length: 15 residues. CDR3 sequence: CSVRPTGVSSYEQYF. The CDR3 nucleotides read TGCAGCGTCCGCCCTACAGGGGTTAGCTCCTACGAGCAGTACTTC.

There are a few counts of this clonotype. The chain couples TRBV28 to TRBJ1-2; D unclear. V gave up 6 bases and J gave up 8 bases, with 16 bases separating them. Germline V gene sequence: CDR1 MDHEN, CDR2 SYDVKM. The CDR3 consists of 13 residues. The CDR3 DNA sequence: TGTGCCAGCAGAGAGGGCCCGGTAAGGGGCTACACCTTC. Translated, it gives CASREGPVRGYTF.

The chain is built from TRBV4-1 and TRBJ2-1; TRBD2 aligns across 9 bases. V lost 0 bases to trimming and J lost 9 bases; unmatched junction nucleotides: 9. This CDR3 is built from 16 residues. Germline loops: CDR1 MGHRA, CDR2 YSYEKL. CDR3: CASSQDVGLATPEQFF. DNA for the CDR3: TGCGCCAGCAGCCAAGATGTTGGACTAGCGACCCCTGAGCAGTTCTTC.

The chain joins TRBV6-2 or TRBV6-3 to TRBJ1-5; 7 nucleotides line up with TRBD1. From germline, CDR1 is MNHEY and CDR2 SVGEGT. J gave up 5 bases and V 3 bases, and 7 bases lay outside the gene matches. The CDR3 length is 15 residues. CDR3 coding DNA: TGTGCCAGCAGTTATGCACAGGGGCCTCATCAGCCCCAGCATTTT. Encoded protein: CASSYAQGPHQPQHF.

The sample holds a few counts of this clonotype. The V and J genes are TRBV5-5 and TRBJ2-5; 7 positions match TRBD1. The germline CDR1 and CDR2 sequences are SGHKS and YYEKEE (reference sequence). This CDR3 spans 16 amino acids. The junction had 14 bases not matched to a gene; V was cut back by 7 bases and J by 2 bases. CDR3 amino acids: CASGFVPTGYQETQYF. The CDR3, as DNA: TGTGCCAGCGGATTTGTCCCGACAGGGTATCAAGAGACCCAGTACTTC.

As regards this clonotype: An end of the junction differs from the germline gene, which may be a read error. CDR3 region: CATSDRENQPQHF. CDR3 nucleotides: TGTGCCACCAGTGACAGGGAGAATCAGCCCCAGCATTTT. The chain joins TRBV6-1 to TRBJ1-5; 7 bases match TRBD1. This CDR3 has 13 residues. CDR1 is MNHNS, CDR2 SASEGT, per germline.

The chain joins TRBV9 to TRBJ2-2, with D tentatively TRBD2 (5 bases). Trimming pared 1 base from V and 2 bases from J, leaving 9 bases between. From germline, CDR1 is SGDLS and CDR2 YYNGEE. CDR3 size: 15 residues. CDR3 protein: CASSVLSGNTGELFF. In DNA form, the CDR3 reads TGTGCCAGCAGCGTATTAAGCGGAAACACCGGGGAGCTGTTTTTT.

This clonotype occurred once. The chain is built from TRBV28 and TRBJ2-7; unclear D gene. V was pared by 4 bases and J by 5 bases, with 9 bases between. CDR3 length equals 12 residues. Germline CDR1 reads MDHEN; CDR2 reads SYDVKM. CDR3 sequence: CASSYRFNEQYF. The CDR3 bases are TGTGCCAGCAGTTACAGATTCAACGAGCAGTACTTC.

This chain connects TRBV29-1 to TRBJ2-1; no definite D call. Germline values: CDR1 SQVTM, CDR2 ANQGSEA. V was pared by 3 bases and J by 5 bases, with 8 bases between. The CDR3 has 12 amino acids. CDR3 DNA: TGCAGCGTTGACCCCGTGAACAATGAGCAGTTCTTC. Encoded protein: CSVDPVNNEQFF.

At least ten counts were recorded for this clonotype. The CDR3 region has the DNA TGTGCCAGCGGACGGGAGGCCCCCTACGAGCAGTACTTC. Translating gives CASGREAPYEQYF. The J gene is TRBJ2-7, the V gene TRBV3-1, with TRBD2 matching over 7 bases. The CDR3 runs to 13 residues. Germline trimming cut 8 bases from V and 2 bases from J; bases unmatched to any gene: 6. CDR1 and CDR2 from the germline V gene are LGHDT and YNNKEL (reference sequence).

This clonotype was counted ten times or more. CDR3 in amino acids: CASSPDRSTDTQYF. The DNA of the CDR3 is TGTGCCAGCAGCCCCGACAGGAGCACAGATACGCAGTATTTT. V usage is TRBV3-1 and J usage is TRBJ2-3, with TRBD1 as a possible D gene (6 bases). Germline V lookup: CDR1 LGHDT, CDR2 YNNKEL (reference sequence). Between the trimmed V and J ends, which lost 4 bases and 0 bases, there was a span of 8 bases. The CDR3 loop spans 14 amino acids.

This clonotype showed up many times. The CDR3 reads CASSLAPGSSYEQYF. The CDR3 nucleotides read TGTGCCAGCAGCTTAGCCCCAGGGAGCTCCTACGAGCAGTACTTC. This chain connects TRBV7-8 to TRBJ2-7; D may match TRBD1 or TRBD2 (5 bases each). From germline, CDR1 is SGHVS and CDR2 FQNEAQ. This CDR3 has 15 amino acids. The ends were cut back, 0 bases at V and 0 bases at J, with 9 bases in the middle.

This clonotype occurred many times. The rearrangement uses TRBV6-5 and TRBJ1-1, with 7 bases aligning to TRBD1. The CDR3 spans 16 residues. The germline CDR1 and CDR2 sequences are MNHEY and SVGAGI. Trimming removed 5 bases from V and 4 bases from J; junction bases left unmatched: 13. The CDR3 nucleotides read TGTGCCAGCAGTCGACGAGGGGGCGCATTGGGCACTGAAGCTTTCTTT. It yields the protein CASSRRGGALGTEAFF.

This clonotype was picked up a small number of times. The V call is TRBV5-1, the J call TRBJ2-7, with 10 bases that match TRBD1. The CDR3 contains 15 residues. Germline trimming cut 4 bases from V and 6 bases from J; bases unmatched to any gene: 10. Per the germline V gene, CDR1 is SGHRS and CDR2 is YFSETQ. CDR3 residues: CASSPGDRGTSEQYF. CDR3 DNA: TGCGCCAGCAGCCCAGGGGACAGGGGAACCTCCGAGCAGTACTTC. Filled out from reference TRBV5-1 and TRBJ2-7, the complete variable domain reads KAGVTQTPRYLIKTRGQQVTLSCSPISGHRSVSWYQQTPGQGLQFLFEYFSETQRNKGNFPGRFSGRQFSNSRSEMNVSTLELGDSALYLCASSPGDRGTSEQYFGPGTRLTVT.

This clonotype showed up many times. This chain joins TRBV29-1 and TRBJ1-4; D remains unclear. Trimming took off 1 base at V and 7 bases at J, with 10 bases between the two ends. CDR1 and CDR2 (germline): SQVTM, ANQGSEA. The CDR3 loop spans 13 amino acids. The CDR3 reads CSVEVQRSEKLFF. CDR3 bases: TGCAGCGTTGAAGTCCAACGCAGTGAAAAACTGTTTTTT. Complete variable domain (other parts from reference TRBV29-1 and TRBJ1-4): SAVISQKPSRDICQRGTSLTIQCQVDSQVTMMFWYRQQPGQSLTLIATANQGSEATYESGFVIDKFPISRPNLTFSTLTVSNMSPEDSSIYLCSVEVQRSEKLFFGSGTQLSVL.

The chain is built from TRBV4-1 and TRBJ2-5, with D possibly TRBD1 on 6 matching bases. Per the germline V gene, CDR1 is MGHRA and CDR2 is YSYEKL. CDR3 length: 14 amino acids. The germline V and J ends were trimmed by 2 bases and 0 bases, with 7 bases remaining between them. This chain's CDR3 is CASSQRGYQETQYF. In DNA form, the CDR3 reads TGCGCCAGCAGCCAAAGGGGGTACCAAGAGACCCAGTACTTC.

This clonotype was detected only a few times. The chain is built from TRBV19 and TRBJ2-7, with a tentative D call TRBD1 (5 bases). This CDR3 is 16 amino acids long. V lost 5 bases, J lost 1 base, and 18 bases lay in between. Germline CDR1 LNHDA, CDR2 SQIVND (reference sequence). The CDR3 loop is CASSHDSQVGSYEQYF. CDR3 in DNA: TGTGCCAGTAGTCACGACAGTCAAGTGGGGTCCTACGAGCAGTACTTC.

The chain joins TRBV2 to TRBJ1-2, with D unclear. Between the trimmed V and J ends, which lost 3 bases and 5 bases, there was a span of 4 bases. Germline V CDR1 and CDR2: SNHLY, FYNNEI. The CDR3 runs 11 residues. CDR3 region: CASSEKYGYTF. The CDR3 DNA follows: TGTGCCAGCAGTGAGAAGTATGGCTACACCTTC.

The chain links TRBV11-2 to TRBJ1-5; D gene unclear. The CDR3 runs to 8 residues. V lost 5 bases and J 16 bases, leaving 6 bases between the germline ends. Germline V gene sequence: CDR1 SGHAT, CDR2 FQNNGV. The CDR3 spells CASSPSHF. Written as DNA, the CDR3 is TGTGCCAGCAGCCCTTCCCATTTT.

This clonotype was counted a few times. J is TRBJ2-3 and V is TRBV12-3 or TRBV12-4; TRBD2 is a possible D gene (7 bases). Trimming pared 7 bases from V and 2 bases from J, leaving 13 bases between. The length of the CDR3 is 14 residues. The CDR3 sequence: CASIRAGHTDTQYF. The CDR3 DNA is TGTGCCAGCATCCGAGCGGGACACACAGATACGCAGTATTTT.